This entry describes one T cell receptor beta chain. The PCR was carried out with 60 Vbeta primers and 13 Jbeta primers. The assay was immunoSEQ multiplex PCR, and TCRdb's table has in-frame clones only and misses some. The data hold around 200,000 clones, with under 85% observed a single time. The record originates from a study of cytomegalovirus exposure and HLA in healthy donors. Across the whole study: HLA-typed donors contributed around 82 million unique TCRs, which were held in an early data release.

Between the trimmed V and J ends, which lost 4 bases and 5 bases, there was a span of 12 bases. Germline V gives CDR1 MRHNA, CDR2 SNTAGT. The CDR3 runs to 14 residues. The chain links TRBV6-4 to TRBJ2-1; a possible D gene is TRBD1 (5 bases). This receptor was taken from a female donor in good health and CMV-seronegative. The sequenced sample consisted of PBMCs. The CDR3 loop reads CASSVEVGDNEQFF. CDR3 in DNA: TGTGCCAGCAGTGTCGAAGTAGGGGACAATGAGCAGTTCTTC.